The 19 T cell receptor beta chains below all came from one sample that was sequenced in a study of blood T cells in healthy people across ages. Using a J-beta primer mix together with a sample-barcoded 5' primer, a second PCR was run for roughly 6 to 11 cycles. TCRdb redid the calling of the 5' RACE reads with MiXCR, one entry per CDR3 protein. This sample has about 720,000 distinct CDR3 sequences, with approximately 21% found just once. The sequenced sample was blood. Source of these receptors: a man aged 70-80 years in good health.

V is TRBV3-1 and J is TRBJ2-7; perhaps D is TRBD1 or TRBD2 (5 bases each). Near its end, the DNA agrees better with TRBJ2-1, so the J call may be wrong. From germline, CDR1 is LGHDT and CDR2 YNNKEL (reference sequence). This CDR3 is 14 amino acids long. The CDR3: CASSRDGSNNEQFF. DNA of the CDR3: TGTGCCAGCAGCCGGGACGGATCCAACAATGAGCAGTTCTTC.

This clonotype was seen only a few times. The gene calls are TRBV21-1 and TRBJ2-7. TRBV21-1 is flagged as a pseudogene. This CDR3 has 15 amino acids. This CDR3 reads CASSKLVGVPYEQYV. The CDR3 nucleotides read TGTGCCAGCAGCAAGTTGGTCGGGGTACCCTACGAGCAGTACGTC.

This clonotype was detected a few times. CDR3 protein: CSARDRLSGDYGYTF. CDR3 DNA: TGCAGTGCTAGAGACCGCTTATCTGGGGACTATGGCTACACCTTC. This chain links TRBV20-1 with TRBJ1-2; D not certain. The CDR3 spans 15 residues. The germline V and J ends were trimmed by 0 bases and 3 bases, with 14 bases remaining between them. CDR1 is DFQATT and CDR2 is SNEGSKA in the germline V gene (reference sequence).

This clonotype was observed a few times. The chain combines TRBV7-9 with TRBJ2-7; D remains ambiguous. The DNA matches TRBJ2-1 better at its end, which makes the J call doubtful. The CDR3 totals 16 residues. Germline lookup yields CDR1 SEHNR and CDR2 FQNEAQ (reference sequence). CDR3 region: CASSLYVSNTNHEQFF. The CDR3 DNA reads TGTGCCAGCAGCTTATATGTCTCGAACACGAATCATGAGCAGTTCTTC.

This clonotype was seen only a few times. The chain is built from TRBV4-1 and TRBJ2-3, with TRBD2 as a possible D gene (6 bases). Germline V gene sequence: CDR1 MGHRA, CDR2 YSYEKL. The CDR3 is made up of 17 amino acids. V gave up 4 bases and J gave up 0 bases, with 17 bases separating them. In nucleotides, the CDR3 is TGCGCCAGCAGCCCCAGGGAGGCGCTCGCTAGCACAGATACGCAGTATTTT. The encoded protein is CASSPREALASTDTQYF.

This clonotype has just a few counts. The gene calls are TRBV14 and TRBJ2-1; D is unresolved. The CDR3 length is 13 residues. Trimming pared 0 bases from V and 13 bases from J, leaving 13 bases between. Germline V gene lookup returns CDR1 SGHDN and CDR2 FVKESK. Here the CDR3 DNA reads TGTGCCAGCAGCCAAGATATCGCCCTCGGTCAGTTCTTC. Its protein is CASSQDIALGQFF.

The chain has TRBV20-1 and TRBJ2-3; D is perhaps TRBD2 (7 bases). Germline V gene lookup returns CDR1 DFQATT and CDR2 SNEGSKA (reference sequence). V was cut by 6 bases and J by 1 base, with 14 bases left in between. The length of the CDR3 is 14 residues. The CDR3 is CSAGGQVRTDTQYF. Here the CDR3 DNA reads TGCAGTGCCGGGGGGCAGGTTCGCACAGATACGCAGTATTTT.

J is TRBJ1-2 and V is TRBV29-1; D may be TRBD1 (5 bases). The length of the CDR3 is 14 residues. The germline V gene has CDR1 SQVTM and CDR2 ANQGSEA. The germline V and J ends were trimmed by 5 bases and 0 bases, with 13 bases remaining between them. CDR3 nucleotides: TGCAGCGTTAAGCCTCAGGGAGCTAACTATGGCTACACCTTC. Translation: CSVKPQGANYGYTF.

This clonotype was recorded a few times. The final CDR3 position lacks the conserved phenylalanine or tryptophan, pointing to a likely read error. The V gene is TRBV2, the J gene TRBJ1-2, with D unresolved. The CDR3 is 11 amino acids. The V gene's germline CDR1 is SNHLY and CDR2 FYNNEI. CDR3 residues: CASMSNYGYTI. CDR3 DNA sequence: TGTGCCAGCATGTCTAACTATGGTTACACCATC.

CDR3 nucleotide sequence: TGTGCCAGCAGCCCTACAGGGGGAAGGGGAAACACCATATATTTT. Its protein is CASSPTGGRGNTIYF. This chain connects TRBV2 to TRBJ1-3; 8 bases fit TRBD1. The V gene's germline CDR1 is SNHLY and CDR2 FYNNEI. V trimming: 6 bases; J trimming: 4 bases; junction bases outside the gene matches: 8. The CDR3 spans 15 residues.

CDR3 sequence reads: CAISSGGAFETQYF. Here the CDR3 DNA reads TGTGCCATCAGCAGCGGGGGGGCCTTCGAGACCCAGTACTTC. The chain recombines TRBV10-3 with TRBJ2-5, with 10 bases matching TRBD2. The CDR3 spans 14 residues. CDR1 and CDR2 (germline): ENHRY, SYGVKD. The V gene end was trimmed by 6 bases and the J gene end by 5 bases; junction bases not matched to a gene: 6.

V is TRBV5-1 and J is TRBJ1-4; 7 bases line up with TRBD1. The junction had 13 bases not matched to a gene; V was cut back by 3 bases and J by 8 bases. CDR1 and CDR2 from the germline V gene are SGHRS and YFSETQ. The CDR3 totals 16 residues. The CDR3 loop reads CASSSEPDRVREKLFF. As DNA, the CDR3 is TGCGCCAGCAGCTCGGAACCCGACAGGGTGAGGGAAAAACTGTTTTTT.

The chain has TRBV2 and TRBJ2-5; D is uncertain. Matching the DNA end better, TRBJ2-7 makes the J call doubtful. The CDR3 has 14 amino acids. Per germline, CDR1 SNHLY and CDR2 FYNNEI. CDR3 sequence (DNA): TGTGCCAGCAGTGAAGGGGTCCTAAAATACGAGCAGTACTTC. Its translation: CASSEGVLKYEQYF.

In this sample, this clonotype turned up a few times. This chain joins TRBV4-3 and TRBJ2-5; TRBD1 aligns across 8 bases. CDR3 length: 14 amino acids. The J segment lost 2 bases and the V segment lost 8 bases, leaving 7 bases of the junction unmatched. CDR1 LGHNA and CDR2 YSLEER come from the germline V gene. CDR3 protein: CASAQWDRQETQYF. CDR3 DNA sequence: TGCGCCAGCGCGCAATGGGACAGGCAAGAGACCCAGTACTTC.

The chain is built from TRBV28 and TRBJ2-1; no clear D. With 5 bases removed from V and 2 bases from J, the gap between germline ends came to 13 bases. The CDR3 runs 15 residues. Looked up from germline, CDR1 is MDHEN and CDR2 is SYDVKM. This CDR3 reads CASSIVNRAYNEQFF. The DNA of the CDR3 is TGTGCCAGCAGTATAGTTAATAGGGCCTACAATGAGCAGTTCTTC.

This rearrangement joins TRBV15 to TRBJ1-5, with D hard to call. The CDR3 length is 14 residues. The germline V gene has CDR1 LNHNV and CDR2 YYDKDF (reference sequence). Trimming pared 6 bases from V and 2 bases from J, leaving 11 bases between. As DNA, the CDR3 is TGTGCCACCAGTCCGACGTGGGGCAATCAGCCCCAGCATTTT. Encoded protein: CATSPTWGNQPQHF.

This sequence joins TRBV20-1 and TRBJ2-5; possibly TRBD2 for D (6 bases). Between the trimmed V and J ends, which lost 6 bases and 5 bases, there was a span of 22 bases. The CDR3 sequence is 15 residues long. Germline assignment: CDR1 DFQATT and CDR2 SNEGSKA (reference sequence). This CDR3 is CSAEVSSATRETQYF. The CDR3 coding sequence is TGCAGTGCCGAGGTATCTAGCGCTACTAGGGAGACCCAGTACTTC.

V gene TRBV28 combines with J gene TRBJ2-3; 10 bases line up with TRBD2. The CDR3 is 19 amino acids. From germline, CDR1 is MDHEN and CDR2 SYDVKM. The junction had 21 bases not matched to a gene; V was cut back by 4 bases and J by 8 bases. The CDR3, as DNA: TGTGCCAGCAGTTGGAAGGGACGAGGGGTAGCGGGGGGCGCAGGTACGCAGTATTTT. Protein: CASSWKGRGVAGGAGTQYF.

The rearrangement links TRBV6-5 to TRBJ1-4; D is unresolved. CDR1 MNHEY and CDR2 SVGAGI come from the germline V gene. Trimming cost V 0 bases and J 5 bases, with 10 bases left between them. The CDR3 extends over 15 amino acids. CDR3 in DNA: TGTGCCAGCAGTTACTCCGGCAGGTCCAATGAAAAACTGTTTTTT. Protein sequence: CASSYSGRSNEKLFF.